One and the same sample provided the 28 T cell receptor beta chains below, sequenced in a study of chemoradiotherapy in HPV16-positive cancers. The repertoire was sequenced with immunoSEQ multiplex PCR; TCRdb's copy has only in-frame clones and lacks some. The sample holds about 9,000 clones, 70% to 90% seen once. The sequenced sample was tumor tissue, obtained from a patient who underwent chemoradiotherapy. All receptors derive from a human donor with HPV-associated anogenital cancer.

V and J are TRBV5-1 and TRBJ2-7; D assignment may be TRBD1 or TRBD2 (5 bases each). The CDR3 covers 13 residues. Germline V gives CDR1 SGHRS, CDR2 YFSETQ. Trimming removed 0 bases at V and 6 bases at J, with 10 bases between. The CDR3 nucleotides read TGCGCCAGCAGCTTGGATAATGGGGGCGAGCAGTACTTC. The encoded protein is CASSLDNGGEQYF.

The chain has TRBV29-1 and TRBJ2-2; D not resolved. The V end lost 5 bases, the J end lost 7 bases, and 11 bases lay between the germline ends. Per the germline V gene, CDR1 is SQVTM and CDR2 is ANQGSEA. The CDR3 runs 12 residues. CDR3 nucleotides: TGCAGCGTTCGGACCGGCCGCGGGGAGCTGTTTTTT. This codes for CSVRTGRGELFF.

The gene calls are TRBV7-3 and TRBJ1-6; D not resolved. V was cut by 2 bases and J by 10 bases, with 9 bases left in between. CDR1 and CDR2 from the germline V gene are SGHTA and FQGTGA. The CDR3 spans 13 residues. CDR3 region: CASSLGPSSPLHF. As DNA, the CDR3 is TGTGCCAGCAGCTTAGGCCCTAGCTCACCCCTCCACTTT.

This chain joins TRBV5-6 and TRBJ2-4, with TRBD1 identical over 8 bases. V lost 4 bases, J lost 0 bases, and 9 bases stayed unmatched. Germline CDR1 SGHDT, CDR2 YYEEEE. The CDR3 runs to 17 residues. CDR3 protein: CASSGRTGLIAKNIQYF. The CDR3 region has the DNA TGTGCCAGCAGCGGAAGGACAGGGTTGATAGCCAAAAACATTCAGTACTTC.

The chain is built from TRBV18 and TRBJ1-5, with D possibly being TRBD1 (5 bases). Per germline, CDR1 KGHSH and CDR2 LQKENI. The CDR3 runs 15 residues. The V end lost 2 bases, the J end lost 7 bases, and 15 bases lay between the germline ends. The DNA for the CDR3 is TGTGCCAGCTCACCAACGGCGGGGGTAGGGCAGCCCCAGCATTTT. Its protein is CASSPTAGVGQPQHF. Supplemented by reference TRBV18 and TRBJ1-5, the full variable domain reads NAGVMQNPRHLVRRRGQEARLRCSPMKGHSHVYWYRQLPEEGLKFMVYLQKENIIDESGMPKERFSAEFPKEGPSILRIQQVVRGDSAAYFCASSPTAGVGQPQHFGDGTRLSIL.

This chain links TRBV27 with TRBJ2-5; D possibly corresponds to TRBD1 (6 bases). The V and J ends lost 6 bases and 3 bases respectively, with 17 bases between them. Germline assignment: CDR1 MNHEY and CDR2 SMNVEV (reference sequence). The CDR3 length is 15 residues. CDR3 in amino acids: CASRATKTGKETQYF. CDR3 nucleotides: TGTGCCAGCAGAGCCACGAAGACAGGAAAAGAGACCCAGTACTTC.

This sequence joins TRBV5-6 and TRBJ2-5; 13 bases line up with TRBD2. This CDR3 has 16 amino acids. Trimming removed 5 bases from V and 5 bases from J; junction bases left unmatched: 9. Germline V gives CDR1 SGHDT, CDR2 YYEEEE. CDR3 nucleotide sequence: TGTGCCAGCAGGACACGGACTAGCGGGAGTGGGGAGACCCAGTACTTC. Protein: CASRTRTSGSGETQYF. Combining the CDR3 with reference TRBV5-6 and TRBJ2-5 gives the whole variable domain DAGVTQSPTHLIKTRGQQVTLRCSPKSGHDTVSWYQQALGQGPQFIFQYYEEEERQRGNFPDRFSGHQFPNYSSELNVNALLLGDSALYLCASRTRTSGSGETQYFGPGTRLLVL.

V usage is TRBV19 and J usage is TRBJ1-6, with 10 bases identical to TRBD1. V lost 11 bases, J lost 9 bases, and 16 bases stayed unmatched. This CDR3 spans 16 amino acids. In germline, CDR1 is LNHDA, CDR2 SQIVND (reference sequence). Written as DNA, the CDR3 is TGTGCCTCCACTCCCGGGACAGGGGTAAGAAGTTCACCCCTCCACTTT. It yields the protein CASTPGTGVRSSPLHF.

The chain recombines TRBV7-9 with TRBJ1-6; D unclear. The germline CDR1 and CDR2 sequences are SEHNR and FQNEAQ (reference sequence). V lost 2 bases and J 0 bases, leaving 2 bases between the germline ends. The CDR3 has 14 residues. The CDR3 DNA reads TGTGCCAGCAGCTTAAGCTCCTATAATTCACCCCTCCACTTT. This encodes CASSLSSYNSPLHF.

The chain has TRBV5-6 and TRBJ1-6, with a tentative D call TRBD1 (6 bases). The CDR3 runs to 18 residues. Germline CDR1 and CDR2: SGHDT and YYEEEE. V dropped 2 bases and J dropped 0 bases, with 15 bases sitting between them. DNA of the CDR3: TGTGCCAGCAGCTTTCGGCAGGGGAGTATCTCCTATAATTCACCCCTCCACTTT. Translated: CASSFRQGSISYNSPLHF. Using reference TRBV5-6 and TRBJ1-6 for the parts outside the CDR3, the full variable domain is DAGVTQSPTHLIKTRGQQVTLRCSPKSGHDTVSWYQQALGQGPQFIFQYYEEEERQRGNFPDRFSGHQFPNYSSELNVNALLLGDSALYLCASSFRQGSISYNSPLHFGNGTRLTVT.

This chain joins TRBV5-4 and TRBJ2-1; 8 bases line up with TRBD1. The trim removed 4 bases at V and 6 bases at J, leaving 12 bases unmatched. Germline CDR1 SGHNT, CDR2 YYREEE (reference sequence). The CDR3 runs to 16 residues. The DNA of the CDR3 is TGTGCCAGCAGCCCCCCGACAGGGGCAAGGGGCAATGAGCAGTTCTTC. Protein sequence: CASSPPTGARGNEQFF.

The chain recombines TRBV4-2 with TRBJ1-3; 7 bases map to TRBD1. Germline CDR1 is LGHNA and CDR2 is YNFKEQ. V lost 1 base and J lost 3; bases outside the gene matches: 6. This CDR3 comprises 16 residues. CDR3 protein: CASSQGAGGIGNTIYF. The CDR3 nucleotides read TGTGCCAGCAGCCAAGGGGCAGGGGGAATTGGAAACACCATATATTTT.

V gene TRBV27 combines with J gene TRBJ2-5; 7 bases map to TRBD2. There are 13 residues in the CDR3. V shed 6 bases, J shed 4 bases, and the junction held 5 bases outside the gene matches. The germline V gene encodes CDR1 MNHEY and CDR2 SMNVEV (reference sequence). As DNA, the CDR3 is TGTGCCAGCAGGCAACTAGCGTCAGAGACCCAGTACTTC. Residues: CASRQLASETQYF.

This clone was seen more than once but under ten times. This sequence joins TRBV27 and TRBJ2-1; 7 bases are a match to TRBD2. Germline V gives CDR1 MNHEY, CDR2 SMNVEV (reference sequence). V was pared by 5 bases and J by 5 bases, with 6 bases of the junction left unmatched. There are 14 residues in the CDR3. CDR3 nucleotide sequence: TGTGCCAGCAGTCCCGGGACTACCCACAATGAGCAGTTCTTC. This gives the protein CASSPGTTHNEQFF.

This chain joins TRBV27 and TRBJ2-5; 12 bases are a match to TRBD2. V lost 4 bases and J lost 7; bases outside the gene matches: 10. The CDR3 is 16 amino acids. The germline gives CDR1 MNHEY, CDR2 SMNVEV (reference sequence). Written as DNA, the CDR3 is TGTGCCAGCAGTTCCCGTAGACTAGCGGGGGACGTGACCCAGTACTTC. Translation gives CASSSRRLAGDVTQYF.

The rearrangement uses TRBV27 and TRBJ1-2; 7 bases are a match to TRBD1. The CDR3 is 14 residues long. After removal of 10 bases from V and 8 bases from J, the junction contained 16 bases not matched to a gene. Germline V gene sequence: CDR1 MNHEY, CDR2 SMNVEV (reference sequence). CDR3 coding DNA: TGTGCCACTTCGGCCACGACAGGGAAGGGCGGCTACACCTTC. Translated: CATSATTGKGGYTF.

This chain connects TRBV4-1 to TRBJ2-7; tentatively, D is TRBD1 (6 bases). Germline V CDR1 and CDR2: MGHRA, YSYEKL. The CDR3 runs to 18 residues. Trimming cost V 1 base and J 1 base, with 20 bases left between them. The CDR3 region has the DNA TGCGCCAGCAGCCAAGGCTTGTCTACGGGACAAATTTCCTACGAGCAGTACTTC. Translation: CASSQGLSTGQISYEQYF.

The CDR3 DNA reads TGTGCCAGCAGTAGAAGTACGGTCTACGAGCAGTACTTC. Encoded protein: CASSRSTVYEQYF. The chain has TRBV6-1 and TRBJ2-7; D uncertain. The CDR3 spans 13 residues. The germline V and J ends were trimmed by 5 bases and 3 bases, with 11 bases remaining between them. Germline CDR1 reads MNHNS; CDR2 reads SASEGT.

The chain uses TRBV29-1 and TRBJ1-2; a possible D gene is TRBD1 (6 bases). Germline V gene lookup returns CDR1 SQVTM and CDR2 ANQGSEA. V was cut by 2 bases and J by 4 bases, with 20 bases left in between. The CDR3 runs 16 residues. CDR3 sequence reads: CSVEWVERADSYGYTF. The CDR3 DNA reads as TGCAGCGTTGAATGGGTTGAACGGGCGGACAGCTATGGCTACACCTTC.

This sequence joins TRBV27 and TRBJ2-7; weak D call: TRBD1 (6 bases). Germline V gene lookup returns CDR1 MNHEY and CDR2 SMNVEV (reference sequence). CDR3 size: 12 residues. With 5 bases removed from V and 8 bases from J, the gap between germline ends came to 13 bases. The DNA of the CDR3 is TGTGCCAGCAGTCCCCAGGGGTACCAGCAGTACTTC. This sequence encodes CASSPQGYQQYF.

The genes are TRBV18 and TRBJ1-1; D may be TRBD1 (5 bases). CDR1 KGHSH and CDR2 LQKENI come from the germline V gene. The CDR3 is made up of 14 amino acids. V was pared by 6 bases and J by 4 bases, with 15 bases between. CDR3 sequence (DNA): TGTGCCAGCTCCATGGGCAGGGAGGGCACTGAAGCTTTCTTT. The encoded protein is CASSMGREGTEAFF.

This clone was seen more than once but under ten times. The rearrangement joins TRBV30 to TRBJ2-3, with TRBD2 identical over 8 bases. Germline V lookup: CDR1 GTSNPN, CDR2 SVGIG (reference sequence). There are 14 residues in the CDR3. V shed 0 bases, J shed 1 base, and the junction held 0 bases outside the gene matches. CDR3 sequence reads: CAWSVRGGTDTQYF. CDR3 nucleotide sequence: TGTGCCTGGAGTGTGCGGGGGGGCACAGATACGCAGTATTTT. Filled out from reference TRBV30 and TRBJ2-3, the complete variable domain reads SQTIHQWPATLVQPVGSPLSLECTVEGTSNPNLYWYRQAAGRGLQLLFYSVGIGQISSEVPQNLSASRPQDRQFILSSKKLLLSDSGFYLCAWSVRGGTDTQYFGPGTRLTVL.

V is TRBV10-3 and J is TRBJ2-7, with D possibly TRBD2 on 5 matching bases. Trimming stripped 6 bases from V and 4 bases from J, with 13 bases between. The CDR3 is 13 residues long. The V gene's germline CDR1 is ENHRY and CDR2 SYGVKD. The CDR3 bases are TGTGCCATCAGATCGGACTGGGGATACGAGCAGTACTTC. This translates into CAIRSDWGYEQYF.

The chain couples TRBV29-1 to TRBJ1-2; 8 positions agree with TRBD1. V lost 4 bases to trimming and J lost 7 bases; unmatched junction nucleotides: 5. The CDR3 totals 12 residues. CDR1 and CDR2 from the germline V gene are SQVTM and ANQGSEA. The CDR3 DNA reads TGCAGCGTTGGAGACAGGGGTAGTGGCTACACCTTC. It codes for CSVGDRGSGYTF.

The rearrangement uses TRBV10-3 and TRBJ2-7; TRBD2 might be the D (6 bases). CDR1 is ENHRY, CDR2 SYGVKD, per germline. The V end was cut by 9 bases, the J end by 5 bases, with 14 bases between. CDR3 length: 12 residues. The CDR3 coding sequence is TGTGCCATTTCCGGCGGGAAGGACGAGCAGTACTTC. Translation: CAISGGKDEQYF.

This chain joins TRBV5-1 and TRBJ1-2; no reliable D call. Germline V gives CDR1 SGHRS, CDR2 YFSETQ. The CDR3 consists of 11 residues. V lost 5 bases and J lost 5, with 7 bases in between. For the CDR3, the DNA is TGCGCCAGCAGGGGAGCGTATGGCTACACCTTC. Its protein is CASRGAYGYTF.

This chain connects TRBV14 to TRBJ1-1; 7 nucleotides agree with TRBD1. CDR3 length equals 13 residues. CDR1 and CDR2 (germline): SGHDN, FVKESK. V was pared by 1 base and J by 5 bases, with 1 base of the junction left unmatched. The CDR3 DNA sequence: TGTGCCAGCAGCCAAGTCAGGGGGACTGAAGCTTTCTTT. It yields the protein CASSQVRGTEAFF.

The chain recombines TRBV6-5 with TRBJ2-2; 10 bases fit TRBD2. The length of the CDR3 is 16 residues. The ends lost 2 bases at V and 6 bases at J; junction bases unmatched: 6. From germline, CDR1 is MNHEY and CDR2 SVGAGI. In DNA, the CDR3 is TGTGCCAGCAGTTACAGGGCTAGCGGGGGATCCGGGGAGCTGTTTTTT. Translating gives CASSYRASGGSGELFF.